This T cell receptor beta chain appears in the sequencing data of a study of blood T cells in healthy people across ages. With respect to this clonotype: A much more abundant neighbour one base away suggests this may be a read error.

For the second PCR, which ran for about 7 to 11 cycles, a sample-barcoded 5' primer and a J-beta primer mix were used. From the 5' RACE reads, TCRdb called clonotypes with MiXCR, one entry per CDR3 protein. This sample has about 840,000 distinct CDR3 sequences, with approximately 32% found just once. Germline assignment: CDR1 SQVTM and CDR2 ANQGSEA. The CDR3 runs to 12 residues. A further study also used this sample, focusing on T cells of mothers and their children.

This TCR came from a middle-aged woman in good health. The specimen was blood. The chain couples TRBV29-1 to TRBJ1-2; tentatively, D is TRBD1 (5 bases). For the CDR3, the DNA is TGCAGCGTTGAAGAAGGCGGGGGTGGCAACACCTTC. Amino acid sequence: CSVEEGGGGNTF.